These 32 T cell receptor beta chains were all obtained from the same sample, sequenced in a study of T cell responses to AZD1222 COVID-19 vaccine. Profiled with immunoSEQ multiplex PCR; TCRdb holds only in-frame clones, not every one. The sample records about 130,000 clones, under 90% being singletons. Specimen: peripheral blood, collected on day 0 of AZD1222 vaccination. These receptor sequences come from an adult in good health.

The chain combines TRBV6-4 with TRBJ2-3, with unresolved D. The CDR3 sequence is 14 residues long. Germline V gene lookup returns CDR1 MRHNA and CDR2 SNTAGT. Trimming stripped 6 bases from V and 0 bases from J, with 10 bases between. CDR3 bases: TGTGCCAGCAGCCGTTCGACTAGCACAGATACGCAGTATTTT. Amino acids: CASSRSTSTDTQYF.

The chain has TRBV6-2 or TRBV6-3 and TRBJ2-7; 8 positions match TRBD1. The ends lost 5 bases at V and 3 bases at J; junction bases unmatched: 9. Germline CDR1 MNHEY, CDR2 SVGEGT. This CDR3 region has 15 residues. The CDR3 spells CASSRTGRGYYEQYF. The CDR3 region has the DNA TGTGCCAGCAGTCGGACAGGGAGAGGCTACTACGAGCAGTACTTC.

The rearrangement uses TRBV5-1 and TRBJ1-4; D may be TRBD1 (6 bases). V shed 0 bases and J shed 4 bases, with 22 bases lying between them. The CDR3 runs to 19 residues. Germline loops: CDR1 SGHRS, CDR2 YFSETQ. Here the CDR3 reads CASSLGTADFFGDNEKLFF. The CDR3 DNA reads as TGCGCCAGCAGCTTGGGGACAGCCGACTTTTTCGGAGATAATGAAAAACTGTTTTTT.

This clone was counted a single time. The genes are TRBV28 and TRBJ2-7, with TRBD1 as a possible D gene (5 bases). Between the trimmed V and J ends, which lost 9 bases and 3 bases, there was a span of 21 bases. The CDR3 spans 15 residues. Germline lookup yields CDR1 MDHEN and CDR2 SYDVKM. The CDR3 protein is CASIDSTNPLYEQYF. CDR3 DNA: TGTGCCAGTATTGACAGCACCAACCCTCTCTACGAGCAGTACTTC. Full variable domain (rest looked up from reference TRBV28 and TRBJ2-7): DVKVTQSSRYLVKRTGEKVFLECVQDMDHENMFWYRQDPGLGLRLIYFSYDVKMKEKGDIPEGYSVSREKKERFSLILESASTNQTSMYLCASIDSTNPLYEQYFGPGTRLTVT.

The CDR3 here is CATSDSRQDGYTF. Written as DNA, the CDR3 is TGTGCCACCAGTGATTCTAGACAGGATGGCTACACCTTC. V is TRBV24-1 and J is TRBJ1-2, with a weak D call TRBD1 (6 bases). The germline V and J ends were trimmed by 2 bases and 6 bases, with 9 bases remaining between them. Per germline, CDR1 KGHDR and CDR2 SFDVKD. The CDR3 sequence is 13 residues long.

The V and J genes are TRBV7-9 and TRBJ1-1; D is perhaps TRBD1 (6 bases). The CDR3 spans 15 residues. The germline V gene has CDR1 SEHNR and CDR2 FQNEAQ (reference sequence). Deletions cut 6 bases from V and 4 bases from J, with 18 bases between. The CDR3 nucleotides are TGTGCCAGCAGGCACCCGGGGGGCATCGGCACTGAAGCTTTCTTT. It codes for CASRHPGGIGTEAFF.

The rearrangement joins TRBV5-1 to TRBJ1-1; the D gene is possibly TRBD1 (5 bases). The CDR3 runs to 15 residues. From germline, CDR1 is SGHRS and CDR2 YFSETQ. Trimming took 4 bases from V and 1 from J, leaving 14 bases between them. The CDR3, as DNA: TGCGCCAGCAGCATGATGGGGGGGAGGAACACTGAAGCTTTCTTT. Its translation is CASSMMGGRNTEAFF.

V and J are TRBV27 and TRBJ2-7, with unresolved D. Germline assignment: CDR1 MNHEY and CDR2 SMNVEV (reference sequence). The CDR3 runs to 12 residues. V was pared by 5 bases and J by 5 bases, with 10 bases between. CDR3 coding DNA: TGTGCCAGCAGTAAAACTCGGAACGAGCAGTACTTC. The encoded protein is CASSKTRNEQYF.

This chain links TRBV10-1 with TRBJ1-6; D gene uncertain. Germline values: CDR1 WNHNN, CDR2 SYGVQD (reference sequence). The CDR3 is made up of 13 amino acids. Between the trimmed V and J ends, which lost 4 bases and 5 bases, there was a span of 6 bases. The CDR3 loop reads CASSAGNNSPLHF. CDR3 coding DNA: TGCGCCAGCAGTGCGGGGAATAATTCACCCCTCCACTTT.

CDR3 amino acids: CASSWRYNEQFF. In nucleotides, the CDR3 is TGTGCCAGCAGCTGGCGGTACAATGAGCAGTTCTTC. The chain uses TRBV5-6 and TRBJ2-1; D not resolved. Germline assignment: CDR1 SGHDT and CDR2 YYEEEE. V shed 3 bases and J shed 4 bases, with 5 bases lying between them. This CDR3 comprises 12 residues.

This clone was recorded only once. The J gene is TRBJ2-7, the V gene TRBV28; TRBD2 matches at 8 bases. The V gene's germline CDR1 is MDHEN and CDR2 SYDVKM. The CDR3 runs 15 residues. J was trimmed by 0 bases and V by 5 bases; bases with no gene match: 6. CDR3 loop: CASSPAGGLSYEQYF. The CDR3 DNA follows: TGTGCCAGCAGTCCGGCGGGGGGTCTCTCCTACGAGCAGTACTTC.

The chain links TRBV7-2 to TRBJ2-1, with 8 bases identical to TRBD1. CDR3 length: 15 residues. V lost 1 base and J lost 9; bases outside the gene matches: 8. The germline V gene has CDR1 SGHTA and CDR2 FQGNSA. The CDR3 spells CASSLGTGLGGEQFF. DNA for the CDR3: TGTGCCAGCAGCTTAGGGACAGGGTTAGGCGGTGAGCAGTTCTTC.

This clone was counted a single time. This chain connects TRBV24-1 to TRBJ1-1; 7 positions match TRBD1. The germline gives CDR1 KGHDR, CDR2 SFDVKD. The CDR3 extends over 14 amino acids. V gave up 3 bases and J gave up 10 bases; unmatched junction bases: 10. The CDR3 is CATSDTGESSGAFF. CDR3 bases: TGTGCCACCAGTGATACAGGGGAATCTTCGGGAGCTTTCTTT.

This chain uses TRBV12-2 with TRBJ2-7; no check of the table's D call, TRBD1, against the DNA was made. TRBV12-2 is labeled a pseudogene. This CDR3 spans 16 amino acids. The CDR3 loop reads CASRSTQNSNSYEQYF. In nucleotides, the CDR3 is TGTGCAAGTCGCTCCACACAGAACTCGAATTCCTACGAGCAGTACTTC.

This chain links TRBV28 with TRBJ2-3; D unclear. CDR1 MDHEN and CDR2 SYDVKM come from the germline V gene. The length of the CDR3 is 15 residues. Trimming removed 3 bases at V and 0 bases at J, with 10 bases between. The CDR3 loop reads CASSLVGGSTDTQYF. CDR3 sequence (DNA): TGTGCCAGCAGTTTGGTGGGCGGAAGCACAGATACGCAGTATTTT.

V and J are TRBV5-1 and TRBJ2-7; a weak D match, TRBD1 (6 bases). This CDR3 comprises 13 residues. V lost 1 base and J 5 bases, leaving 10 bases between the germline ends. The germline V gene encodes CDR1 SGHRS and CDR2 YFSETQ. For the CDR3, the DNA is TGCGCCAGCAGCTTGACAGGGTTCCACGAGCAGTACTTC. Amino acid sequence: CASSLTGFHEQYF. The full variable domain, its missing parts supplied by reference TRBV5-1 and TRBJ2-7, is KAGVTQTPRYLIKTRGQQVTLSCSPISGHRSVSWYQQTPGQGLQFLFEYFSETQRNKGNFPGRFSGRQFSNSRSEMNVSTLELGDSALYLCASSLTGFHEQYFGPGTRLTVT.

This clone was detected a few times. The chain combines TRBV7-9 with TRBJ1-4; 7 nucleotides align to TRBD1. Looked up from germline, CDR1 is SEHNR and CDR2 is FQNEAQ (reference sequence). V trimming: 5 bases; J trimming: 4 bases; junction bases outside the gene matches: 7. The CDR3 is 15 residues long. The DNA of the CDR3 is TGTGCCAGCAGCACGGGGACAGCGGATAATGAAAAACTGTTTTTT. Protein: CASSTGTADNEKLFF.

V is TRBV9 and J is TRBJ2-1; the match to TRBD2 covers 10 bases. The CDR3 loop spans 18 amino acids. Unmatched junction bases numbered 6, after V lost 0 bases and J lost 0 bases. The germline V gene has CDR1 SGDLS and CDR2 YYNGEE. This CDR3 is CASSVEGAGGLSYNEQFF. The DNA for the CDR3 is TGTGCCAGCAGCGTAGAAGGAGCGGGGGGGCTCTCCTACAATGAGCAGTTCTTC.

V gene TRBV7-3 combines with J gene TRBJ1-5; 7 bases are shared with TRBD1. Germline V lookup: CDR1 SGHTA, CDR2 FQGTGA. Trimming cost V 5 bases and J 4 bases; bases outside gene matches: 8. The CDR3 runs 15 residues. This CDR3 reads CASSSQGGRNQPQHF. Written as DNA, the CDR3 is TGTGCCAGCAGCAGCCAGGGGGGCAGGAATCAGCCCCAGCATTTT.

The chain carries TRBV18 and TRBJ1-4; no firm D call. The CDR3 consists of 11 residues. Trimming pared 2 bases from V and 7 bases from J, leaving 2 bases between. CDR1 KGHSH and CDR2 LQKENI come from the germline V gene. CDR3 residues: CASSPSEKLFF. In nucleotides, the CDR3 is TGTGCCAGCTCACCAAGTGAAAAACTGTTTTTT.

The chain joins TRBV3-1 (or the pseudogene TRBV3-2) to TRBJ2-1; D unclear. Trimming shortened V by 2 bases and J by 8 bases, and 7 bases separated the two germline ends. Germline CDR1 and CDR2: LGHDT and YNNKEL (reference sequence). The CDR3 extends over 12 amino acids. The CDR3: CASSQFVHEQFF. CDR3 in DNA: TGTGCCAGCAGCCAATTTGTCCATGAGCAGTTCTTC.

The genes are TRBV11-2 and TRBJ1-6; no reliable D call. CDR3 length equals 13 residues. CDR1 and CDR2 (germline): SGHAT, FQNNGV. With 5 bases removed from V and 7 bases from J, the gap between germline ends came to 9 bases. In DNA form, the CDR3 reads TGTGCCAGCAGCCAAACTGCAAATTCACCCCTCCACTTT. It encodes CASSQTANSPLHF.

The V call is TRBV6-5, the J call TRBJ1-2; possible D gene TRBD1, 6 bases. The V gene's germline CDR1 is MNHEY and CDR2 SVGAGI. The CDR3 runs to 15 residues. Trimming removed 2 bases at V and 2 bases at J, with 12 bases between. CDR3 in DNA: TGTGCCAGCAGTTACACGGCACAGGGAAACTATGGCTACACCTTC. Its translation is CASSYTAQGNYGYTF.

This rearrangement joins TRBV9 to TRBJ2-5; 9 positions agree with TRBD2. Trimming took 0 bases from V and 5 from J; bases not matched to a gene: 8. The CDR3 totals 16 residues. The germline gives CDR1 SGDLS, CDR2 YYNGEE. The CDR3 sequence: CASSVVGGGAEETQYF. DNA of the CDR3: TGTGCCAGCAGCGTAGTCGGCGGGGGGGCCGAGGAGACCCAGTACTTC.

The chain recombines TRBV20-1 with TRBJ2-3; perhaps TRBD2 as D (7 bases). The CDR3 loop spans 15 amino acids. The germline gives CDR1 DFQATT, CDR2 SNEGSKA (reference sequence). V lost 3 bases and J 4 bases, leaving 17 bases between the germline ends. The CDR3 nucleotides are TGCAGTGCTAGTGAGGGGAGGGGGGTTTCAGATACGCAGTATTTT. Encoded protein: CSASEGRGVSDTQYF.

The rearrangement uses TRBV4-2 and TRBJ1-4, with 7 bases fitting TRBD1. CDR1 is LGHNA and CDR2 is YNFKEQ in the germline V gene. The ends lost 3 bases at V and 5 bases at J; junction bases unmatched: 6. CDR3 length: 15 amino acids. The CDR3 coding sequence is TGTGCCAGCAGCCAGGACGCGGGACAGAATGAAAAACTGTTTTTT. Translation: CASSQDAGQNEKLFF.

The rearrangement uses TRBV7-9 and TRBJ1-1; no clear D gene. The V and J ends lost 1 base and 3 bases respectively, with 12 bases between them. Germline CDR1 is SEHNR and CDR2 is FQNEAQ (reference sequence). The CDR3 contains 15 residues. CDR3 residues: CASSLVGGGDTEAFF. The CDR3 DNA follows: TGTGCCAGCAGCTTAGTTGGCGGCGGGGACACTGAAGCTTTCTTT.

The rearrangement uses TRBV9 and TRBJ2-1; D may match TRBD1 or TRBD2 (5 bases each). The CDR3 covers 14 residues. Germline V gives CDR1 SGDLS, CDR2 YYNGEE. Trimming shortened V by 0 bases and J by 6 bases, and 10 bases separated the two germline ends. The CDR3 DNA reads TGTGCCAGCAGCGTAGTTAATGGGGGCAATGAGCAGTTCTTC. It codes for CASSVVNGGNEQFF.

The chain has TRBV12-3 or TRBV12-4 and TRBJ1-2; no clear D. Trimming took 2 bases from V and 4 from J, leaving 8 bases between them. This CDR3 spans 13 amino acids. The CDR3 protein is CASSLQAIYGYTF. The CDR3 region has the DNA TGTGCCAGCAGTTTACAGGCGATCTATGGCTACACCTTC.

The V gene is TRBV30, the J gene TRBJ1-2, with 8 bases matching TRBD1. The germline CDR1 and CDR2 sequences are GTSNPN and SVGIG (reference sequence). The V segment lost 0 bases and the J segment 7 bases; nucleotides outside the gene matches: 4. The CDR3 has 13 amino acids. The CDR3, as DNA: TGTGCCTGGAGTGTACAACAGGGGGGTGGCTACACCTTC. This translates into CAWSVQQGGGYTF. The whole variable domain, remainder taken from reference TRBV30 and TRBJ1-2, is SQTIHQWPATLVQPVGSPLSLECTVEGTSNPNLYWYRQAAGRGLQLLFYSVGIGQISSEVPQNLSASRPQDRQFILSSKKLLLSDSGFYLCAWSVQQGGGYTFGSGTRLTVV.

This clone was seen once. The chain couples TRBV2 to TRBJ2-5, with TRBD1 matching 9 bases. The V and J ends lost 6 bases and 7 bases, in that order; junction bases with no gene match: 15. The CDR3 sequence is 16 residues long. Germline CDR1 SNHLY, CDR2 FYNNEI. DNA for the CDR3: TGTGCCAGCAGCCCTACAGGGGGCAAAGCCGTCGGGACCCAGTACTTC. This sequence encodes CASSPTGGKAVGTQYF.

In its sample, this clone was seen a few times. The rearrangement joins TRBV7-2 to TRBJ1-6; TRBD1 aligns across 9 bases. Per germline, CDR1 SGHTA and CDR2 FQGNSA. V lost 4 bases and J lost 7; bases outside the gene matches: 5. The CDR3 extends over 15 amino acids. DNA for the CDR3: TGTGCCAGCAGCTCAAGGACAGGGGCGAATTCACCCCTCCACTTT. Its translation is CASSSRTGANSPLHF.